A single sample is the source of the 2 T cell receptor beta chains below, sequenced in a study of T cell responses to AZD1222 COVID-19 vaccine. Libraries were prepared by immunoSEQ multiplex PCR; TCRdb keeps only in-frame clonotypes and omits some of them. This table holds over 90,000 clones, roughly 91% found once. This material consisted of peripheral blood, taken on day 0 of AZD1222 vaccination. The origin of the receptors is an adult in good health.

The chain has TRBV19 and TRBJ1-5, with D maybe TRBD1 (6 bases). The CDR3 totals 16 residues. Germline-derived CDR1 and CDR2 are LNHDA and SQIVND (reference sequence). V was shortened by 0 bases and J by 1 base, with 10 bases between the two germline ends. For the CDR3, the DNA is TGTGCCAGTAGTATAGATGGGGGCGCAAGCAATCAGCCCCAGCATTTT. Translating it yields CASSIDGGASNQPQHF. The variable domain in full, completed from reference TRBV19 and TRBJ1-5, reads DGGITQSPKYLFRKEGQNVTLSCEQNLNHDAMYWYRQDPGQGLRLIYYSQIVNDFQKGDIAEGYSVSREKKESFPLTVTSAQKNPTAFYLCASSIDGGASNQPQHFGDGTRLSIL.

This chain connects TRBV18 to TRBJ1-2, with D perhaps TRBD1 (6 bases). This CDR3 is 15 amino acids long. Trimming removed 9 bases from V and 4 bases from J, with 21 bases in between. Germline V lookup: CDR1 KGHSH, CDR2 LQKENI. The CDR3 is CASQSLQGTGYGYTF. The CDR3 nucleotides read TGTGCCAGTCAATCACTACAGGGCACGGGCTATGGCTACACCTTC.